The 31 T cell receptor beta chains given below trace back to one sample, sequenced in a study of monozygotic twins with inflammatory bowel disease. Following a re-call of the 5' RACE reads, TCRdb has one entry per CDR3 protein and lacks DNA. This sample contains about 170,000 distinct CDR3 sequences. Sequenced sample: blood. These receptors were taken from a human donor with ulcerative colitis or Crohn's disease, or a healthy co-twin of an affected twin (not recorded which).

The chain uses TRBV7-6 and TRBJ2-6. Germline V gene lookup returns CDR1 SGHVS and CDR2 FNYEAQ. The CDR3 extends over 15 amino acids. CDR3: CASSLEDSGANVLTF.

The chain couples TRBV5-6 to TRBJ2-4; no DNA is available, so the TRBD2 call from TCRdb remains unchecked. CDR1 is SGHDT, CDR2 YYEEEE, per germline. The CDR3 length is 16 residues. CDR3 residues: CASSADVLAVKNIQYF.

The CDR3 loop reads CASSLSGSRSDTQYF. J is TRBJ2-3 and V is TRBV7-6. Germline CDR1 reads SGHVS; CDR2 reads FNYEAQ. The CDR3 contains 15 residues.

The V gene is TRBV11-2, the J gene TRBJ2-3; TCRdb reports TRBD2, a call that lacks DNA to check it against. The CDR3 totals 19 residues. Germline lookup yields CDR1 SGHAT and CDR2 FQNNGV. CDR3 residues: CASSDTDWTSGSATDTQYF.

The rearrangement links TRBV10-3 to TRBJ2-7; checking the TCRdb D call of TRBD2 is not possible without DNA. This CDR3 contains 16 residues. From germline, CDR1 is ENHRY and CDR2 SYGVKD. This CDR3 reads CAIRGTSGRSTYEQYF.

The rearrangement joins TRBV20-1 to TRBJ1-1. Germline CDR1 and CDR2: DFQATT and SNEGSKA (reference sequence). The CDR3 consists of 12 residues. The CDR3 sequence: CSAGGGLQQAFF.

J is TRBJ1-5 and V is TRBV4-2; absent DNA, TCRdb's TRBD1 call cannot be checked. In germline, CDR1 is LGHNA, CDR2 YNFKEQ. The CDR3 contains 14 residues. The CDR3 sequence is CASSQDEGGQPQHF.

V usage is TRBV12-3 or TRBV12-4 and J usage is TRBJ1-5; the TCRdb call, TRBD1, lacks DNA for checking. The CDR3 runs to 14 residues. CDR3 in amino acids: CASSLEGAIQPQHF.

This chain's CDR3 is CASSLGQVPRGLTDTQYF. The chain is built from TRBV7-2 and TRBJ2-3; TCRdb outputs TRBD2, but without DNA this stays unchecked. The CDR3 is made up of 18 amino acids. Germline CDR1 SGHTA, CDR2 FQGNSA.

This chain links TRBV7-9 with TRBJ1-1; TCRdb's D call, TRBD1, is unchecked because there is no DNA. The length of the CDR3 is 15 residues. CDR1 is SEHNR and CDR2 is FQNEAQ in the germline V gene (reference sequence). This CDR3 is CASSTTGGRVTEAFF.

The chain is built from TRBV6-5 and TRBJ2-7; TCRdb's D call of TRBD2 is untestable without DNA. The germline CDR1 and CDR2 sequences are MNHEY and SVGAGI. The CDR3 contains 17 residues. This chain's CDR3 is CASSPRSGGSRPYEQYF.

The V gene is TRBV5-1, the J gene TRBJ2-7; TCRdb gives TRBD1 as the D gene, but with no DNA this cannot be confirmed. The germline gives CDR1 SGHRS, CDR2 YFSETQ. CDR3 size: 15 residues. This chain's CDR3 is CASSIGTGVSYEQYF. Supplemented by reference TRBV5-1 and TRBJ2-7, the full variable domain reads KAGVTQTPRYLIKTRGQQVTLSCSPISGHRSVSWYQQTPGQGLQFLFEYFSETQRNKGNFPGRFSGRQFSNSRSEMNVSTLELGDSALYLCASSIGTGVSYEQYFGPGTRLTVT.

The chain has TRBV10-2 and TRBJ2-5; no DNA is available, so the TRBD2 call from TCRdb remains unchecked. The germline V gene has CDR1 WSHSY and CDR2 SAAADI. The CDR3 has 15 residues. The CDR3 loop reads CASKQLAEPQETQYF.

This rearrangement joins TRBV6-6 to TRBJ1-2; the TRBD1 assignment by TCRdb is unverifiable without DNA. Germline V gene lookup returns CDR1 MNHNY and CDR2 SVGAGI (reference sequence). The CDR3 loop spans 14 amino acids. CDR3: CASRGQGRAYGYTF.

V gene TRBV12-3 or TRBV12-4 combines with J gene TRBJ1-4. This CDR3 has 13 residues. The CDR3 spells CASSLEENEKLFF.

The V gene is TRBV6-1, the J gene TRBJ1-5; TCRdb names TRBD1, which stays unverified in the absence of DNA. The CDR3 consists of 17 residues. Germline V lookup: CDR1 MNHNS, CDR2 SASEGT. The CDR3 reads CASSGGVGTGGWKPQHF.

This chain connects TRBV28 to TRBJ2-3; TCRdb reports TRBD1, a call that lacks DNA to check it against. The germline CDR1 and CDR2 sequences are MDHEN and SYDVKM. The CDR3 is 15 residues long. Here the CDR3 reads CASSSGQTNTDTQYF.

The chain carries TRBV7-9 and TRBJ2-7; TCRdb lists TRBD2, though no DNA is available to test this call. From germline, CDR1 is SEHNR and CDR2 FQNEAQ (reference sequence). This CDR3 is built from 13 residues. The CDR3 region is CASNPSGSYEQYF.

The gene calls are TRBV5-1 and TRBJ1-1. In germline, CDR1 is SGHRS, CDR2 YFSETQ. The CDR3 has 14 amino acids. CDR3 sequence: CASSLDWMNTEAFF.

The chain links TRBV7-9 to TRBJ2-7; TCRdb's D gene call, TRBD2, goes unchecked for lack of DNA. The CDR3 runs 14 residues. The V gene's germline CDR1 is SEHNR and CDR2 FQNEAQ (reference sequence). CDR3: CASSPQRERYEQYF.

The CDR3 reads CATSRDRSWDTCQPQHF. The chain is built from TRBV15 and TRBJ1-5; without DNA, the TCRdb call of TRBD1 cannot be checked. The CDR3 spans 17 residues. The germline CDR1 and CDR2 sequences are LNHNV and YYDKDF (reference sequence).

V and J are TRBV9 and TRBJ2-1; TCRdb picks TRBD1, but there is no DNA to check that call. This CDR3 comprises 12 residues. Germline loops: CDR1 SGDLS, CDR2 YYNGEE. This CDR3 reads CASSSTPNEQFF. The full variable domain, rest sourced from reference TRBV9 and TRBJ2-1, is DSGVTQTPKHLITATGQRVTLRCSPRSGDLSVYWYQQSLDQGLQFLIQYYNGEERAKGNILERFSAQQFPDLHSELNLSSLELGDSALYFCASSSTPNEQFFGPGTRLTVL.

CDR3 sequence: CASRTGVTGELFF. This chain uses TRBV28 with TRBJ2-2; TCRdb's assignment of TRBD1 cannot be checked, as there is no DNA. Germline CDR1 is MDHEN and CDR2 is SYDVKM. The CDR3 loop spans 13 amino acids.

The J gene is TRBJ1-5, the V gene TRBV6-2 or TRBV6-3. Germline loops: CDR1 MNHEY, CDR2 SVGEGT. The CDR3 has 18 amino acids. CDR3 residues: CASSYSRLKGNSNQPQHF.

The CDR3 is CSVARQNTEAFF. This sequence joins TRBV29-1 and TRBJ1-1. Per germline, CDR1 SQVTM and CDR2 ANQGSEA. The CDR3 length is 12 residues.

The gene calls are TRBV5-1 and TRBJ1-1. This CDR3 spans 16 amino acids. Germline assignment: CDR1 SGHRS and CDR2 YFSETQ. The CDR3 spells CASSLRPGVMNTEAFF.

V usage is TRBV6-6 and J usage is TRBJ1-2. The length of the CDR3 is 13 residues. The germline gives CDR1 MNHNY, CDR2 SVGAGI (reference sequence). CDR3 loop: CASSYSMGYGYTF.

The chain has TRBV28 and TRBJ2-3; TCRdb returns TRBD1, unconfirmable since there is no DNA. There are 16 residues in the CDR3. CDR1 and CDR2 from the germline V gene are MDHEN and SYDVKM. The CDR3 loop is CASSQVTGDLPRGQYF.

This chain links TRBV5-1 with TRBJ2-5; the D call of TRBD2 rests on TCRdb alone, since no DNA is present to check it. CDR1 is SGHRS, CDR2 YFSETQ, per germline. The CDR3 spans 17 residues. The CDR3 sequence is CASSTGTSGRGRETQYF.

V gene TRBV18 combines with J gene TRBJ2-1; TCRdb reports TRBD2, a call that lacks DNA to check it against. Per the germline V gene, CDR1 is KGHSH and CDR2 is LQKENI. There are 15 residues in the CDR3. The chain's CDR3 is CASSPRREGYNEQFF. Based on the CDR3 plus reference TRBV18 and TRBJ2-1, the full variable domain is NAGVMQNPRHLVRRRGQEARLRCSPMKGHSHVYWYRQLPEEGLKFMVYLQKENIIDESGMPKERFSAEFPKEGPSILRIQQVVRGDSAAYFCASSPRREGYNEQFFGPGTRLTVL.

V gene TRBV5-4 combines with J gene TRBJ2-2; checking the TCRdb D call of TRBD1 is not possible without DNA. The CDR3 runs 16 residues. The germline gives CDR1 SGHNT, CDR2 YYREEE (reference sequence). This chain's CDR3 is CASSLQDRGITGELFF.